This is a list of T cell receptor beta chains from one sample in a study of T cell responses to AZD1222 COVID-19 vaccine. TCRdb keeps only in-frame clones here, not all; method: immunoSEQ multiplex PCR. This table has roughly 180,000 clones, around 90% appearing once. Sequencing used peripheral blood, obtained 28 days after the second AZD1222 dose. The receptors originated from an adult who received the AZD1222 COVID-19 vaccine. The conserved cysteine and the conserved F or W are not part of the CDR3 here. Not all rows give a size; the values are once, few, many and, for expanded clones, a class.

size: .
J: TRBJ2-1
V: TRBV7-3
CDR3: ASSQSGTGLNEQF

size: .
J: TRBJ1-1
V: TRBV7-8
CDR3: ASRNLRGNTEAF

size: .
J: TRBJ2-7
V: TRBV5-6
CDR3: ASSSTSGSYEQY

size: .
J: TRBJ2-5
V: TRBV6-2/TRBV6-3
CDR3: ASSYPYGARETQY

size: once
J: TRBJ1-2
V: TRBV27
CDR3: ASRQTGQDLFGYT

size: .
J: TRBJ2-5
V: TRBV18
CDR3: ASSPLGQQETQY

size: .
J: TRBJ2-1
V: TRBV30
CDR3: AWSHVHSEQF

size: .
J: TRBJ2-7
V: TRBV6-5
CDR3: ASSLDRSYEQY

size: .
J: TRBJ2-1
V: TRBV10-2
CDR3: ASRAESYNEQF

size: .
J: TRBJ1-5
V: TRBV6-5
CDR3: ASSYFPGQPQH

size: .
J: TRBJ2-1
V: TRBV6-5
CDR3: ASSITGTGGNEQF

size: .
J: TRBJ1-3
V: TRBV3-1/TRBV3-2
CDR3: ASSNGNTIY

size: .
J: TRBJ1-2
V: TRBV29-1
CDR3: SVRAGYGYT

size: .
J: TRBJ1-6
V: TRBV6-5
CDR3: ASSRQGPCCTLH

size: .
J: TRBJ2-2
V: TRBV10-3
CDR3: AISPAGSSNTGELF

size: once
J: TRBJ1-1
V: TRBV30
CDR3: AWSGTIIRTEAF

size: .
J: TRBJ1-2
V: TRBV12-5
CDR3: ASGLVLDRETSSGYT

size: .
J: TRBJ2-3
V: TRBV9
CDR3: ASSLGNLQDTQY

size: .
J: TRBJ2-3
V: TRBV4-2
CDR3: ASSQETTSGRTSTDTQY

size: .
J: TRBJ2-7
V: TRBV11-2
CDR3: ASSLERLAEGSYEQY

size: .
J: TRBJ2-5
V: TRBV7-3
CDR3: ASSPGLALGGETQY

size: .
J: TRBJ2-7
V: TRBV5-1
CDR3: ASSLSGRANEQY

size: .
J: TRBJ2-7
V: TRBV7-3
CDR3: ASSLISRGPSYEQY

size: once
J: TRBJ2-7
V: TRBV29-1
CDR3: SYRDRVFNEQY

size: .
J: TRBJ2-2
V: TRBV9
CDR3: ASSVLGTSGLSGELF

size: .
J: TRBJ1-2
V: TRBV2
CDR3: ASSEGTAHYGYT

size: .
J: TRBJ2-7
V: TRBV28
CDR3: ASSLYDFTGEQY

size: .
J: TRBJ2-1
V: TRBV4-1
CDR3: ASSQEPVYNEQF

size: .
J: TRBJ1-4
V: TRBV3-1/TRBV3-2
CDR3: ASRIKNEKLF

size: .
J: TRBJ1-6
V: TRBV6-5
CDR3: ASSYSKSNSPLH

size: .
J: TRBJ2-7
V: TRBV9
CDR3: ASSVTSGPYEQY

size: few
J: TRBJ1-1
V: TRBV9
CDR3: ASSAQGEWAEAF

size: .
J: TRBJ2-1
V: TRBV19
CDR3: ASSPGLAANEQF

size: .
J: TRBJ1-4
V: TRBV4-1
CDR3: ASSRTGSEKLF

size: .
J: TRBJ1-2
V: TRBV25-1
CDR3: ASYQGASGYT

size: .
J: TRBJ1-2
V: TRBV30
CDR3: AWSVFGGGGYT

size: few
J: TRBJ2-2
V: TRBV10-3
CDR3: ATGQGYTGELF

size: .
J: TRBJ2-7
V: TRBV6-1
CDR3: ASSEGAGTGAYEQY

size: .
J: TRBJ1-3
V: TRBV7-8
CDR3: ASSTQTGIGTIY

size: .
J: TRBJ2-3
V: TRBV6-2/TRBV6-3
CDR3: ASSLEGDTQY

size: .
J: TRBJ2-2
V: TRBV9
CDR3: ASSPLRARGTGELF

size: .
J: TRBJ2-2
V: TRBV6-5
CDR3: ASGGELPNTGELF

size: .
J: TRBJ2-7
V: TRBV6-4
CDR3: ASSVEAGGPYEQY

size: .
J: TRBJ1-3
V: TRBV7-2
CDR3: ASSWDSGNTIY

size: .
J: TRBJ2-1
V: TRBV6-2/TRBV6-3
CDR3: ASSPLGLSYNEQF

size: .
J: TRBJ2-1
V: TRBV19
CDR3: ACRNRDEQF

size: .
J: TRBJ2-7
V: TRBV18
CDR3: ASSRAEGTGEQY

size: .
J: TRBJ1-3
V: TRBV6-5
CDR3: ASTQQVSTGNTIY